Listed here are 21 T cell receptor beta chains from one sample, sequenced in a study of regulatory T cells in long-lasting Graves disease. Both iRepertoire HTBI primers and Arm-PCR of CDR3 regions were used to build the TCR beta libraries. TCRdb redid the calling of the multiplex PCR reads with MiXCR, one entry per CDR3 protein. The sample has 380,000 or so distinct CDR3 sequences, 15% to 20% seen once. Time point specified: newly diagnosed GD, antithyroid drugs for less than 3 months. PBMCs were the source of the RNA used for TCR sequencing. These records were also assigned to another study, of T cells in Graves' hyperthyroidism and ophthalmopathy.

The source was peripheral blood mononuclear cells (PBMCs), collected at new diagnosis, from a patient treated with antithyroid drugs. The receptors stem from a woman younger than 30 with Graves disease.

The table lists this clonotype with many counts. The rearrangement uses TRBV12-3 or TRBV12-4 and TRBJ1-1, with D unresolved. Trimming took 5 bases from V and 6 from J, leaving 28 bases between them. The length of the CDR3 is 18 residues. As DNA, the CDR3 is TGTGCCAGCAGTACACACCGACCCCGGAGGGCGATTGACGCTGAAGCTTTCTTT. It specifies CASSTHRPRRAIDAEAFF.

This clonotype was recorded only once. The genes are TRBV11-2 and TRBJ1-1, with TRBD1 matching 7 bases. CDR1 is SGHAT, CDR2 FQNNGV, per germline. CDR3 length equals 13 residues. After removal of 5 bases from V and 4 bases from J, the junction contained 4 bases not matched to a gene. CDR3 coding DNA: TGTGCCAGCAGCGACAGGGCTCGCACTGAAGCTTTCTTT. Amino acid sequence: CASSDRARTEAFF.

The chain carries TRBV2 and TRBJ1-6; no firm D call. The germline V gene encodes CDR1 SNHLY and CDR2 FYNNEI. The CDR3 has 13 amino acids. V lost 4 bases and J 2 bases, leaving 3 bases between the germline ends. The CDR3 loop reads CASSGPYNSPLHF. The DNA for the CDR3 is TGTGCCAGCAGTGGCCCCTATAATTCACCCCTCCACTTT.

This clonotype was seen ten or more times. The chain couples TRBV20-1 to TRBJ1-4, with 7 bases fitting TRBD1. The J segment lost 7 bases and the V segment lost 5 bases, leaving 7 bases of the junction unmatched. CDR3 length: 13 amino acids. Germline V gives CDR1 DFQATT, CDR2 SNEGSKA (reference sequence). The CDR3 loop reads CSAWVGTVEKLFF. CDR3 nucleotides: TGCAGTGCTTGGGTGGGGACAGTTGAAAAACTGTTTTTT.

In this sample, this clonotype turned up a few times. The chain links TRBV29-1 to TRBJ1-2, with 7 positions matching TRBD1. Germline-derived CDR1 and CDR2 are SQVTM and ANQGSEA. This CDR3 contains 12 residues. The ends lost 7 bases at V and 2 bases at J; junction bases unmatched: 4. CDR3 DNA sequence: TGCAGCGCCGGGACAGCGAACTATGGCTACACCTTC. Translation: CSAGTANYGYTF.

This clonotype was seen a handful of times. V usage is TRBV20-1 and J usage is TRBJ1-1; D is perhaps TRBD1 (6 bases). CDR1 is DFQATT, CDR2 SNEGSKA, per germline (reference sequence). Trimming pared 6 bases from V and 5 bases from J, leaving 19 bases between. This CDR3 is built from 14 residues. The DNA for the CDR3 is TGCAGTGCCAAAGAGGGGGGAGGATGGACTGAAGCTTTCTTT. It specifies CSAKEGGGWTEAFF.

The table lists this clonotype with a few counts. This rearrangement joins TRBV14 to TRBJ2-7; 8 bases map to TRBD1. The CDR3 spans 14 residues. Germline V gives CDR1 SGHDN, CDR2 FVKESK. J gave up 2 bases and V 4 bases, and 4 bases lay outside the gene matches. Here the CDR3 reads CASSRQGWPYEQYF. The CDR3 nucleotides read TGTGCCAGCAGCCGACAGGGGTGGCCCTACGAGCAGTACTTC.

Here the CDR3 DNA reads TGTGCCACCAGCAGAGCCGGAAAGTACAATCAGCCCCAGCATTTT. Its translation is CATSRAGKYNQPQHF. The V call is TRBV15, the J call TRBJ1-5; D gene ambiguous. The germline gives CDR1 LNHNV, CDR2 YYDKDF (reference sequence). V gave up 1 base and J gave up 3 bases, with 10 bases separating them. The CDR3 consists of 15 residues.

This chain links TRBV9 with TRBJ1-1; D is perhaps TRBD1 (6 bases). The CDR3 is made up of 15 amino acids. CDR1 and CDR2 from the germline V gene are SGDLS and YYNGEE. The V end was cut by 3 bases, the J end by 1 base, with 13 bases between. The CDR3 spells CASSGPGHQNTEAFF. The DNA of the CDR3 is TGTGCCAGCAGCGGGCCGGGACACCAGAACACTGAAGCTTTCTTT.

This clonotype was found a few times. This CDR3 is CASSPHRDLNTEAFF. The CDR3 DNA follows: TGTGCCAGTAGTCCACACAGGGATTTGAACACTGAAGCTTTCTTT. This rearrangement joins TRBV19 to TRBJ1-1; D is perhaps TRBD1 (6 bases). The CDR3 consists of 15 residues. The germline V gene has CDR1 LNHDA and CDR2 SQIVND (reference sequence). V lost 5 bases to trimming and J lost 0 bases, with 13 bases between them.

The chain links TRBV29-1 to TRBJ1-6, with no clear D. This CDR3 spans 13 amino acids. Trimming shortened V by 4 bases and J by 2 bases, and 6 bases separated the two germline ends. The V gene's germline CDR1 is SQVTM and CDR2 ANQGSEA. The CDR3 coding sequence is TGCAGCGTTGGAAGAGCCTATAATTCACCCCTCCACTTT. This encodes CSVGRAYNSPLHF.

CDR3 in amino acids: CASSQTLAGVKLGEQFF. The CDR3 DNA reads as TGTGCCAGCAGCCAAACGCTAGCGGGAGTAAAACTTGGTGAGCAGTTCTTC. This chain uses TRBV4-2 with TRBJ2-1; 10 bases are a match to TRBD2. Unmatched junction bases numbered 13, after V lost 2 bases and J lost 9 bases. Looked up from germline, CDR1 is LGHNA and CDR2 is YNFKEQ. This CDR3 has 17 residues.

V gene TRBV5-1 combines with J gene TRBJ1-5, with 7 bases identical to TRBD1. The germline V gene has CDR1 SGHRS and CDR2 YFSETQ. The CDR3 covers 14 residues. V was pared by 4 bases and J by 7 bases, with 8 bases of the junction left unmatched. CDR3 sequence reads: CASSPTTGQQPQHF. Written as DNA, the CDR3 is TGCGCCAGCAGCCCGACGACAGGGCAGCAGCCCCAGCATTTT.

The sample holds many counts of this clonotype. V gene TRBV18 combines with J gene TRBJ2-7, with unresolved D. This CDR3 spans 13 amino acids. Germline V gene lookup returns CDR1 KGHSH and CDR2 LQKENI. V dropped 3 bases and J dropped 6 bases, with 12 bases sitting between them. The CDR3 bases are TGTGCCAGCTCACCCCGGTGGAATGGCGAGCAGTACTTC. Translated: CASSPRWNGEQYF.

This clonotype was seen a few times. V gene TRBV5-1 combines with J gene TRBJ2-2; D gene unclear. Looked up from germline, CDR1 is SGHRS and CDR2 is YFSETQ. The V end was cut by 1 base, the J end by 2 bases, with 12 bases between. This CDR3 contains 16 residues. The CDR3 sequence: CASSLLAGANTGELFF. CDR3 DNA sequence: TGCGCCAGCAGCTTGTTGGCAGGAGCCAACACCGGGGAGCTGTTTTTT.

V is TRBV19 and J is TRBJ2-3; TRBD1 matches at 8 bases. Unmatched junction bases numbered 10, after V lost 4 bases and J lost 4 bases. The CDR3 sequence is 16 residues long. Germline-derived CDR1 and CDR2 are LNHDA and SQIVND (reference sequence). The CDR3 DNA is TGTGCCAGTAGTACCGGACAGGGCAGAAGCGCAGATACGCAGTATTTT. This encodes CASSTGQGRSADTQYF.

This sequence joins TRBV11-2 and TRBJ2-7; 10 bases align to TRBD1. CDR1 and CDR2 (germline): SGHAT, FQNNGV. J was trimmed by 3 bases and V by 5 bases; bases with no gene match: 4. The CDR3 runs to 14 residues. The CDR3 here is CASSKGQGNYEQYF. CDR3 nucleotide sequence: TGTGCCAGCAGCAAGGGACAGGGGAACTACGAGCAGTACTTC.

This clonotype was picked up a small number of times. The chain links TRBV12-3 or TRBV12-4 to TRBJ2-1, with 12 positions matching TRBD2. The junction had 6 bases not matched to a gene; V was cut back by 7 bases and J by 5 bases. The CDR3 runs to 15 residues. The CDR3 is CASMLAGGFDNEQFF. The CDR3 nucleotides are TGTGCCAGCATGCTAGCGGGAGGGTTTGACAATGAGCAGTTCTTC.

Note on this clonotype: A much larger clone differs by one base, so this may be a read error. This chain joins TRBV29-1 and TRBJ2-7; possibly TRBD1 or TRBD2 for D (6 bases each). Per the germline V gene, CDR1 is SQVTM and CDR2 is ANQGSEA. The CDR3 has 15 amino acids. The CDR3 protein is CSVRKRGEGAYKQYF. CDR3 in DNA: TGCAGCGTTCGAAAGAGGGGGGAAGGAGCCTACAAGCAGTACTTC.

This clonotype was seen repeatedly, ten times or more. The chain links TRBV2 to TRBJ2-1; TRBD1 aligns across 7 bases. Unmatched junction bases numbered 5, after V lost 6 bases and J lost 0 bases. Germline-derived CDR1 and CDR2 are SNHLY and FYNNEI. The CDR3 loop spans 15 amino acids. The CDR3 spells CASSPDRVSYNEQFF. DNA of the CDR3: TGTGCCAGCAGCCCCGACAGGGTCTCCTACAATGAGCAGTTCTTC. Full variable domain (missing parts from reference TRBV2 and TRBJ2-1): EPEVTQTPSHQVTQMGQEVILRCVPISNHLYFYWYRQILGQKVEFLVSFYNNEISEKSEIFDDQFSVERPDGSNFTLKIRSTKLEDSAMYFCASSPDRVSYNEQFFGPGTRLTVL.

CDR3 sequence (DNA): TGTGCCAGCAGCCCCTGGGGTAGCAGGGGAGGTGGCTACACCTTC. As protein: CASSPWGSRGGGYTF. The chain employs TRBV11-2 and TRBJ1-2; possibly TRBD1 for D (6 bases). The CDR3 has 15 amino acids. V gave up 5 bases and J gave up 7 bases, with 20 bases separating them. Germline V gene data show CDR1 as SGHAT and CDR2 as FQNNGV.